A single sample is the source of the 14 T cell receptor beta chains below, sequenced in a study of blood T cell repertoires in COVID-19. Clones were read by immunoSEQ multiplex PCR, and TCRdb kept only the in-frame ones, dropping some. In the table there are about 230,000 clones, about nine tenths of which are singletons. The sequenced sample was PBMCs or T cells enriched from blood (not recorded which). All receptors come from a woman in her twenties or thirties with acute COVID-19.

The chain is built from TRBV5-1 and TRBJ1-3, with D hard to call. Trimming removed 0 bases at V and 2 bases at J, with 6 bases between. The length of the CDR3 is 14 residues. Germline V gene data show CDR1 as SGHRS and CDR2 as YFSETQ. CDR3 protein: CASSLELAGNTIYF. CDR3 sequence (DNA): TGCGCCAGCAGCTTGGAGCTGGCTGGAAACACCATATATTTT.

V gene TRBV5-1 combines with J gene TRBJ2-5, with D perhaps TRBD1 (6 bases). From germline, CDR1 is SGHRS and CDR2 YFSETQ. The CDR3 has 17 residues. Between the trimmed V and J ends, which lost 0 bases and 0 bases, there was a span of 15 bases. The CDR3 DNA reads TGCGCCAGCAGCTTGGAACAGGGAAAAACCGACCAAGAGACCCAGTACTTC. Amino acids: CASSLEQGKTDQETQYF.

The rearrangement joins TRBV27 to TRBJ1-2; no clear D gene. CDR1 MNHEY and CDR2 SMNVEV come from the germline V gene (reference sequence). The CDR3 spans 13 residues. With 4 bases removed from V and 8 bases from J, the gap between germline ends came to 14 bases. The DNA for the CDR3 is TGTGCCAGCAGTTCTAACTCGGGAACGGGCTACACCTTC. It is translated as CASSSNSGTGYTF.

This chain uses TRBV4-1 with TRBJ1-4; no definite D call. The germline V gene encodes CDR1 MGHRA and CDR2 YSYEKL. CDR3 size: 18 residues. V lost 1 base and J lost 0, with 15 bases in between. Written as DNA, the CDR3 is TGCGCCAGCAGCCAAGTGTCGGTCAGGACTACAACTAATGAAAAACTGTTTTTT. It specifies CASSQVSVRTTTNEKLFF.

This clone was seen only a few times. The V call is TRBV7-9, the J call TRBJ1-1; D is unresolved. V dropped 4 bases and J dropped 6 bases, with 12 bases sitting between them. The CDR3 is made up of 13 amino acids. The germline CDR1 and CDR2 sequences are SEHNR and FQNEAQ (reference sequence). CDR3: CASSSAGGPEAFF. In DNA, the CDR3 is TGTGCCAGCAGCTCCGCGGGCGGACCTGAAGCTTTCTTT.

The chain couples TRBV5-5 to TRBJ1-1; D gene unclear. The germline gives CDR1 SGHKS, CDR2 YYEKEE (reference sequence). V was pared by 0 bases and J by 0 bases, with 12 bases between. The CDR3 has 16 residues. In DNA, the CDR3 is TGTGCCAGCAGCTTGGTCCTTGGGCAGTTGAACACTGAAGCTTTCTTT. Its protein is CASSLVLGQLNTEAFF.

This chain uses TRBV3-1 (or the pseudogene TRBV3-2) with TRBJ1-2, with D possibly being TRBD1 (5 bases). This CDR3 comprises 13 residues. V gave up 8 bases and J gave up 8 bases, with 18 bases separating them. CDR1 is LGHDT and CDR2 is YNNKEL in the germline V gene (reference sequence). The CDR3 sequence is CASSPQGVRGYTF. CDR3 nucleotide sequence: TGTGCCAGCTCCCCTCAAGGGGTGCGCGGCTACACCTTC.

V is TRBV19 and J is TRBJ1-3; D is uncertain. The CDR3 loop spans 14 amino acids. CDR1 LNHDA and CDR2 SQIVND come from the germline V gene (reference sequence). The V end was cut by 4 bases, the J end by 1 base, with 8 bases between. Here the CDR3 DNA reads TGTGCCAGTAGTACAACTTTATCTGGAAACACCATATATTTT. This codes for CASSTTLSGNTIYF.

J is TRBJ1-1 and V is TRBV28; D gene uncertain. Trimming left V 3 bases short and J 0 bases short, with 8 bases between. This CDR3 contains 14 residues. CDR1 MDHEN and CDR2 SYDVKM come from the germline V gene. The CDR3 DNA reads TGTGCCAGCAGTTTTTACGACATGAACACTGAAGCTTTCTTT. Residues: CASSFYDMNTEAFF.

This clone was picked up a small number of times. J is TRBJ1-4 and V is TRBV5-1; D unresolved. The CDR3 has 14 residues. The ends were cut back, 7 bases at V and 3 bases at J, with 13 bases in the middle. Germline assignment: CDR1 SGHRS and CDR2 YFSETQ. CDR3 sequence: CASGTGGSNEKLFF. The CDR3 nucleotides are TGCGCCAGCGGAACCGGCGGTTCTAATGAAAAACTGTTTTTT.

The count of this clone is one. The chain couples TRBV28 to TRBJ2-2, with 8 bases lining up with TRBD1. Germline loops: CDR1 MDHEN, CDR2 SYDVKM. With V trimmed by 3 bases and J by 7 bases, 7 bases remained unmatched. CDR3 length equals 15 residues. The CDR3 nucleotides read TGTGCCAGCAGTTTCCCCCAGGGGGCGGGCGGGGAGCTGTTTTTT. Translation: CASSFPQGAGGELFF.

This rearrangement joins TRBV6-1 to TRBJ2-7; maybe TRBD2 (5 bases). This CDR3 has 17 amino acids. V was clipped by 0 bases and J by 4 bases, with 19 bases between them. Germline CDR1 is MNHNS and CDR2 is SASEGT. The CDR3 sequence: CASSEAYSGLGKYEQYF. CDR3 nucleotide sequence: TGTGCCAGCAGTGAAGCATATTCCGGACTGGGGAAATACGAGCAGTACTTC.

This clone was found many times. CDR3 amino acids: CASRQTGGTGYTF. Written as DNA, the CDR3 is TGTGCCAGCAGACAAACAGGGGGAACTGGCTACACCTTC. V and J are TRBV5-4 and TRBJ1-2, with 8 bases lining up with TRBD1. This CDR3 comprises 13 residues. Germline V CDR1 and CDR2: SGHNT, YYREEE (reference sequence). After removal of 5 bases from V and 7 bases from J, the junction contained 7 bases not matched to a gene.

The CDR3 DNA follows: TGTGCCACCACTGAGAATCAGCCCCAGCATTTT. Translating it yields CATTENQPQHF. The rearrangement links TRBV18 to TRBJ1-5; D gene uncertain. Germline-derived CDR1 and CDR2 are KGHSH and LQKENI. Trimming left V 10 bases short and J 4 bases short, with 8 bases between. The CDR3 consists of 11 residues.